The rows below give T cell receptor beta chains drawn from one sample of a study of blood T cells in healthy people across ages. From the 5' RACE reads, TCRdb called clonotypes with MiXCR, one entry per CDR3 protein. Of some 640,000 distinct CDR3 sequences listed, 49% are singletons. Sample: blood. These receptors were taken from a woman between 55 and 75 years old in good health. The CDR3 runs from the conserved cysteine through the conserved F or W. Fields, in order: clone size, V gene, J gene, D gene, CDR3 DNA, CDR3 protein. D genes are given only for firm matches. Clone size is stated in some rows and not others, as once, few, many or a class when expanded.

>once|TRBV4-2|TRBJ1-6|NA
TGTGCCAGCAGCCTTACTCCATTGGGGGGTTTGGATTCACCCCTCCACTTT
CASSLTPLGGLDSPLHF
>NA|TRBV7-2|TRBJ2-2|TRBD2
TGTGCCAGCAGCGGACCGGGACTAGTGGGAGGCTCCGGGGAGCTGTTTTTT
CASSGPGLVGGSGELFF
>NA|TRBV3-1|TRBJ1-2|NA
TGTGCCAGCAGCCAAGAATACGGCAGGGCGAACTATGGCTACACCTTC
CASSQEYGRANYGYTF
>few|TRBV30|TRBJ1-2|NA
TGTGCCTGGAGTGCCTTCTTAGGACAGTCCTATGGCTACACCTTC
CAWSAFLGQSYGYTF
>NA|TRBV2|TRBJ2-5|TRBD2
TGTGCCAGCAAGGGTAGGCTAGCGGGAGAAGAGACCCAGTACTTC
CASKGRLAGEETQYF
>few|TRBV6-2/TRBV6-3|TRBJ2-7|NA
TGTGCCAGCAGTCTTCGTCCCCTTACAGGAACAATTCCCTACGAGCAGTACTTC
CASSLRPLTGTIPYEQYF
>NA|TRBV7-9|TRBJ2-7|TRBD2
TGTGCCAGCAGCCCCTCTGGGCGGGGGAACTACAATGAGCAGTACTTC
CASSPSGRGNYNEQYF
>few|TRBV7-2|TRBJ2-7|NA
TGTGCCAGCAGCTTGAACTCCCTACAGGGCCCCTCCTCTTTATACGAGCAGTACTTC
CASSLNSLQGPSSLYEQYF
>NA|TRBV5-1|TRBJ1-2|NA
TGCGCCAGCAGCATCGACGCCTACTATGGCTACACCTTC
CASSIDAYYGYTF
>NA|TRBV18|TRBJ2-3|TRBD2
TGTGCCAGCTCACCACTCGGGGGGAGCACAGATACGCAGTATTTT
CASSPLGGSTDTQYF
>NA|TRBV6-1|TRBJ1-5|NA
TGTGCCAGCAGTGATAAGCCGGCCAGCAATCAGCCCCAGCATTTT
CASSDKPASNQPQHF
>NA|TRBV7-9|TRBJ2-7|TRBD2
TGTGCCAGCAGCCCCGGGGGGGGGGAGTACGAGCAGTACTTC
CASSPGGGEYEQYF
>few|TRBV20-1|TRBJ1-2|NA
TGCAGTGCTATAAGACAGACCGGCTACACCTTC
CSAIRQTGYTF
>few|TRBV20-1|TRBJ2-3|TRBD1
TGCAGTGCTAGCCGACAGGGAGCTAGTACAGATACGCAGTATTTT
CSASRQGASTDTQYF
>few|TRBV3-1|TRBJ1-6|TRBD1
TGTGCCAGCAGCCAAGGCACAGGGGGCGGTTATTCACCCCTCCACTTT
CASSQGTGGGYSPLHF
>NA|TRBV5-6|TRBJ2-7|TRBD1
TGTGCCAGCAGCTTGGGACAGGGGGCAGCTGGTTACGAGCAGTACTTC
CASSLGQGAAGYEQYF
>few|TRBV4-2|TRBJ2-7|NA
TGTGCCAGCAGCCAAGTCAGGTCTGATTCCGCCTACGAGCAGTACTTC
CASSQVRSDSAYEQYF
>many|TRBV4-1|TRBJ2-1|NA
TGCGCCAGCAGCCAGGCCGGGAGCGTCCCCGAGCAGTTCTTC
CASSQAGSVPEQFF
>NA|TRBV10-3|TRBJ2-1|NA
TGTGCCATCAGTGAAGCCAGGACTTACAATGAGCAGTTCTTC
CAISEARTYNEQFF
>NA|TRBV20-1|TRBJ1-1|NA
TGCAGTGCTATAGAGGGGGGAAAAGGGGTGGATTCGTGGGCTTTCTTT
CSAIEGGKGVDSWAFF
>NA|TRBV20-1|TRBJ2-7|TRBD1
TGCAGTGCTCCGGACAGGGGGCAAGGGGAGCAGTACTTC
CSAPDRGQGEQYF
>NA|TRBV20-1|TRBJ2-7|TRBD1
TGCAGTGCTAGTTGGGCAGGGGGCTACGAGCAGTACTTC
CSASWAGGYEQYF
>few|TRBV4-3|TRBJ2-3|TRBD2
TGCGCCAGCAGCAGTCGGGACTACACAGATACGCAGTATTTT
CASSSRDYTDTQYF
>NA|TRBV20-1|TRBJ2-5|NA
TGCAGTGCTAGAGTTCGCGTTTTGGAGACCCAGTACTTC
CSARVRVLETQYF
>NA|TRBV6-5|TRBJ2-3|NA
TGTGCCAGCAGTTACTCTCAAGACTCAGATACGCAGTATTTT
CASSYSQDSDTQYF
>NA|TRBV7-2|TRBJ2-5|NA
TGTGCCAGCAGCTTAATACGGGAAGAGACCCAGTACTTC
CASSLIREETQYF
>few|TRBV5-1|TRBJ1-1|NA
TGCGCCAGCAGATCATATGGGAACACTGAAGCTTTCTTT
CASRSYGNTEAFF
>few|TRBV5-1|TRBJ2-1|TRBD1
TGCGCCAGCAGCTACGGACAGGGGACCCACGTCGATGAGCAGTTCTTC
CASSYGQGTHVDEQFF
>NA|TRBV14|TRBJ2-5|NA
TGTGCCAGCAGCCAAACATCGAGGGGCAAAGAGACCCAGTACTTC
CASSQTSRGKETQYF
>few|TRBV15|TRBJ2-3|NA
TGTGCCACCAGAGACGCCGCGGAAGGAGATACGCAGTATTTT
CATRDAAEGDTQYF
>many|TRBV20-1|TRBJ2-1|TRBD2
TGCAGTGCTAGACCAGCGGGAGTCCAGCTTTACAATGAGCAGTTCTTC
CSARPAGVQLYNEQFF
>few|TRBV20-1|TRBJ2-1|NA
TGCAGTGCCCCGGGGCCAGGCTGGTATGGTTATGAGCAGTTCTTC
CSAPGPGWYGYEQFF
>once|TRBV20-1|TRBJ2-5|TRBD2
TGCAGTGCTAGAGGAGCTCGCGGGGGGGATGAGCAGTACTTC
CSARGARGGDEQYF
>NA|TRBV7-9|TRBJ2-5|NA
TGTACCAGCAGCTTAGGATGGGGGGAGACCCAGTACTTC
CTSSLGWGETQYF
>NA|TRBV4-3|TRBJ1-2|NA
TGCGCCAGCAGCCCGGACGAAGGCAGGGGTAGCGGCTACACCTTC
CASSPDEGRGSGYTF
>NA|TRBV5-1|TRBJ2-3|NA
TGCGCCAGCAGCGACGGGAGTAGCGCAGATACGCAGTATTTT
CASSDGSSADTQYF
>NA|TRBV7-2|TRBJ2-5|NA
TGTGCCAGCAGCTCGGTCCTACGGGGCAATGAGCAGTACTTC
CASSSVLRGNEQYF
>NA|TRBV4-2|TRBJ1-2|NA
TGTGCCAGCAGCCCCCGTTGGGCAGGGACCCCCGATGGCTACACCTTC
CASSPRWAGTPDGYTF
>NA|TRBV25-1|TRBJ1-6|NA
TGTGCCAGCAGTGAAAACAGCTATAATTCACCCCTCCACTTT
CASSENSYNSPLHF
>NA|TRBV28|TRBJ2-7|NA
TGTGCCAGCAGTTTAAAGGTCCTGTACGAGCAGTACTTC
CASSLKVLYEQYF
>NA|TRBV20-1|TRBJ2-3|NA
TGCAGTGCTAGAGACCTAGGGGGCACAGATACGCAGTATTTT
CSARDLGGTDTQYF
>NA|TRBV16|TRBJ2-5|TRBD1
TGTGCCAGCAGCCAATCGGTGACAGGGATACAGGAGACCCAGTACTTC
CASSQSVTGIQETQYF
>NA|TRBV10-1|TRBJ1-4|NA
TGCGCCAGCAGTGAGGTCCCGGGGGAAGACACTAATGAAAAACTGTTTTTT
CASSEVPGEDTNEKLFF
>NA|TRBV2|TRBJ2-1|TRBD1
TGTGCCAGCGGGGACAGTCCTACCTACAATGAGCAGTTCTTC
CASGDSPTYNEQFF
>NA|TRBV20-1|TRBJ2-7|NA
TGCAGTGCTAGCAGCCAGGCCAGCTCCTACGAGCAGTACTTC
CSASSQASSYEQYF
>NA|TRBV7-2|TRBJ2-5|NA
TGTGCCAGCAGCCCCCTGGGGGCGACAAGAGAGACCCAGTACTTC
CASSPLGATRETQYF
>NA|TRBV18|TRBJ2-7|TRBD1
TGTGCCAGCTCACCCCTTAAGACAGGGGGCTCCTACGAGCAGTACTTC
CASSPLKTGGSYEQYF
>NA|TRBV6-4|TRBJ2-3|NA
TGTGCCAGCAGTGACACCGGCCGCACAGATACGCAGTATTTT
CASSDTGRTDTQYF
>NA|TRBV20-1|TRBJ2-7|NA
TGCAGTGCTAGAGACCCCAAATACGAGCAGTACTTC
CSARDPKYEQYF
>NA|TRBV7-6|TRBJ1-4|NA
TGTGCCAGCAGCTTAGCTGGGGGGGGCGAAAATGAAAAACTGTTTTTT
CASSLAGGGENEKLFF
>NA|TRBV20-1|TRBJ2-7|NA
TGCAGTGCTAGCCGACCTGCCTACGAGCAGTACTTC
CSASRPAYEQYF
>once|TRBV19|TRBJ1-2|NA
TGTGCCAGTAGTAACAGCCTCTATGGCTACACCTTC
CASSNSLYGYTF
>few|TRBV11-3|TRBJ2-1|NA
TGTGCCAGCAGCCCCGTCGGAAGGGGGAATGAGCAGTTCTTC
CASSPVGRGNEQFF
>NA|TRBV7-2|TRBJ2-3|TRBD2
TGTGCCAGCAGCCCGCTCTCGGGAGGGCCCCCAGATACGCAGTATTTT
CASSPLSGGPPDTQYF
>many|TRBV29-1|TRBJ1-2|NA
TGCAGCGCCGTACAGGGAGGAGATGGCTACACCTTC
CSAVQGGDGYTF